The 31 T cell receptor beta chains presented below share a single source sample, sequenced in a study of blood T cell repertoires in COVID-19. Sequenced by immunoSEQ multiplex PCR; TCRdb stores in-frame clones only, minus some. The data hold hundreds of thousands of clones, with about 88% observed a single time. Input material: peripheral blood. The source is a woman between 50 and 59 years old with COVID-19, enrolled during active disease.

About this clone: Other DNA sequences in the sample encode the same CDR3. The chain employs TRBV19 and TRBJ1-5; the D is unclear. Germline CDR1 reads LNHDA; CDR2 reads SQIVND (reference sequence). Trimming stripped 3 bases from V and 0 bases from J, with 6 bases between. This CDR3 has 14 residues. The CDR3 protein is CASSIRDSNQPQHF. Here the CDR3 DNA reads TGTGCCAGTAGTATTCGGGATAGCAATCAGCCCCAGCATTTT.

The V gene is TRBV7-8, the J gene TRBJ2-5, with 10 bases fitting TRBD1. This CDR3 comprises 17 residues. The V gene's germline CDR1 is SGHVS and CDR2 FQNEAQ. V lost 1 base, J lost 2 bases, and 7 bases stayed unmatched. The DNA for the CDR3 is TGTGCCAGCAGCTTAGTTTTTCGGGGACAGGGGCAAGAGACCCAGTACTTC. Protein: CASSLVFRGQGQETQYF.

The V call is TRBV6-5, the J call TRBJ2-1; D not resolved. The V gene's germline CDR1 is MNHEY and CDR2 SVGAGI. The CDR3 covers 16 residues. The germline V and J ends were trimmed by 0 bases and 7 bases, with 16 bases remaining between them. The DNA of the CDR3 is TGTGCCAGCAGTTACTCTCGGCACCAATTACAGAATGAGCAGTTCTTC. This encodes CASSYSRHQLQNEQFF.

This chain links TRBV2 with TRBJ2-7, with D possibly TRBD1 on 6 matching bases. CDR1 is SNHLY and CDR2 is FYNNEI in the germline V gene. The CDR3 is made up of 14 amino acids. V lost 10 bases and J 7 bases, leaving 23 bases between the germline ends. The CDR3 sequence: CATQTDSLPMEQYF. The CDR3 DNA reads TGTGCCACCCAAACGGACAGTCTTCCTATGGAGCAGTACTTC.

The chain combines TRBV27 with TRBJ2-7; 8 nucleotides match TRBD2. Germline trimming cut 2 bases from V and 3 bases from J; bases unmatched to any gene: 6. Germline V lookup: CDR1 MNHEY, CDR2 SMNVEV (reference sequence). The CDR3 is 15 residues long. The CDR3 is CASSLVAGGIYEQYF. In DNA form, the CDR3 reads TGTGCCAGCAGTTTAGTGGCGGGGGGAATCTACGAGCAGTACTTC.

The chain is built from TRBV6-1 and TRBJ1-2; D might be TRBD1 (5 bases). This CDR3 has 15 amino acids. V lost 1 base to trimming and J lost 0 bases, with 9 bases between them. The germline V gene has CDR1 MNHNS and CDR2 SASEGT. The chain's CDR3 is CASSEEGLANYGYTF. For the CDR3, the DNA is TGTGCCAGCAGTGAAGAGGGACTCGCTAACTATGGCTACACCTTC.

In this sample, this clone turned up a few times. The chain recombines TRBV5-1 with TRBJ2-7; 7 nucleotides align to TRBD2. CDR3 length: 13 residues. Losses at the gene ends were 1 base for V and 3 bases for J; bases not matched to a gene: 1. CDR1 and CDR2 from the germline V gene are SGHRS and YFSETQ. CDR3 loop: CASSLPGGYEQYF. As DNA, the CDR3 is TGCGCCAGCAGCTTGCCGGGAGGCTACGAGCAGTACTTC.

The chain uses TRBV4-1 and TRBJ1-2; unclear D gene. Germline V gives CDR1 MGHRA, CDR2 YSYEKL. The CDR3 has 15 amino acids. Trimming took 0 bases from V and 5 from J, leaving 13 bases between them. Here the CDR3 DNA reads TGCGCCAGCAGCCAAGAATCTGAGAGGGTATATGGCTACACCTTC. This gives the protein CASSQESERVYGYTF.

The chain carries TRBV5-1 and TRBJ1-6, with 8 bases aligning to TRBD1. V was clipped by 0 bases and J by 8 bases; unmatched bases: 4. The CDR3 is 15 residues long. The germline gives CDR1 SGHRS, CDR2 YFSETQ. The CDR3 is CASSLAGGEDSPLHF. In DNA form, the CDR3 reads TGCGCCAGCAGCTTGGCAGGGGGCGAAGATTCACCCCTCCACTTT.

Notes on this clone: Other DNA sequences within the sample encode an identical CDR3. Written as DNA, the CDR3 is TGTGCCACCAGCAGAGAAGGCAGGGCTGGAAACACCATATATTTT. Translating it yields CATSREGRAGNTIYF. This rearrangement joins TRBV15 to TRBJ1-3; D possibly corresponds to TRBD1 (5 bases). Trimming stripped 0 bases from V and 2 bases from J, with 8 bases between. Germline CDR1 reads LNHNV; CDR2 reads YYDKDF (reference sequence). This CDR3 is 15 amino acids long. Together with reference TRBV15 and TRBJ1-3, the CDR3 gives the full variable domain: DAMVIQNPRYQVTQFGKPVTLSCSQTLNHNVMYWYQQKSSQAPKLLFHYYDKDFNNEADTPDNFQSRRPNTSFCFLDIRSPGLGDTAMYLCATSREGRAGNTIYFGEGSWLTVV.

The rearrangement uses TRBV18 and TRBJ1-2; no firm D call. This CDR3 is 17 amino acids long. Germline loops: CDR1 KGHSH, CDR2 LQKENI. The ends were cut back, 6 bases at V and 2 bases at J, with 22 bases in the middle. The CDR3 loop reads CASSSASDGRENYGYTF. The CDR3 DNA is TGTGCCAGCTCGTCAGCCTCCGACGGACGGGAGAACTATGGCTACACCTTC.

The chain has TRBV2 and TRBJ1-1; 7 nucleotides align to TRBD1. Trimming at V came to 2 bases and at J to 4 bases, leaving 7 bases not matched to a gene. CDR3 length: 15 residues. Per germline, CDR1 SNHLY and CDR2 FYNNEI. CDR3 sequence reads: CASSERTRGSTEAFF. The CDR3 DNA reads as TGTGCCAGCAGTGAACGAACCAGGGGGTCCACTGAAGCTTTCTTT.

The rearrangement joins TRBV4-2 to TRBJ2-7; a possible D gene is TRBD1 (6 bases). Between the trimmed V and J ends, which lost 0 bases and 4 bases, there was a span of 13 bases. Looked up from germline, CDR1 is LGHNA and CDR2 is YNFKEQ. The CDR3 is 15 amino acids. The CDR3, as DNA: TGTGCCAGCAGCCAAGATCCCACCACAGGGTACGAGCAGTACTTC. This encodes CASSQDPTTGYEQYF.

This clone was seen only a few times. The CDR3 is CASDGQGDQPQHF. CDR3 nucleotide sequence: TGTGCCAGTGATGGACAGGGGGATCAGCCCCAGCATTTT. V gene TRBV19 combines with J gene TRBJ1-5; 10 bases are shared with TRBD1. V dropped 8 bases and J dropped 5; count of bases not matched to a gene: 3. From germline, CDR1 is LNHDA and CDR2 SQIVND (reference sequence). This CDR3 has 13 amino acids.

The rearrangement joins TRBV30 to TRBJ1-2; D is possibly TRBD1 (6 bases). The ends were cut back, 4 bases at V and 0 bases at J, with 15 bases in the middle. Germline CDR1 is GTSNPN and CDR2 is SVGIG (reference sequence). The CDR3 length is 15 residues. The CDR3 sequence: CAWIRSAGANYGYTF. CDR3 bases: TGTGCCTGGATTCGATCGGCAGGGGCTAACTATGGCTACACCTTC.

The rearrangement uses TRBV30 and TRBJ1-1; no firm D call. The germline CDR1 and CDR2 sequences are GTSNPN and SVGIG (reference sequence). This CDR3 contains 12 residues. V lost 7 bases and J lost 6, with 15 bases in between. The CDR3 reads CAFLRGNAEAFF. In DNA, the CDR3 is TGTGCCTTCCTACGGGGAAACGCTGAAGCTTTCTTT.

The count of this clone is one. The CDR3 loop is CSASVPSGGPPDTQYF. DNA of the CDR3: TGCAGTGCTAGTGTCCCTAGCGGGGGGCCCCCGGATACGCAGTATTTT. The V gene is TRBV20-1, the J gene TRBJ2-3, with 11 bases identical to TRBD2. With 3 bases clipped from V and 6 bases from J, the junction kept 11 bases outside the gene matches. CDR1 and CDR2 from the germline V gene are DFQATT and SNEGSKA (reference sequence). This CDR3 has 16 amino acids.

The chain couples TRBV5-4 to TRBJ2-5; 11 positions agree with TRBD2. This CDR3 comprises 16 residues. CDR1 is SGHNT and CDR2 is YYREEE in the germline V gene (reference sequence). Trimming cost V 2 bases and J 2 bases; bases outside gene matches: 5. CDR3 coding DNA: TGTGCCAGCAGCTTCCTAGCGGGGGGCCCACAAGAGACCCAGTACTTC. Translation gives CASSFLAGGPQETQYF.

The CDR3 DNA reads as TGTGCCAGTAGTCTCGGGGGTACCACCGGGGAGCTGTTTTTT. This translates into CASSLGGTTGELFF. The chain is built from TRBV19 and TRBJ2-2, with D perhaps TRBD2 (6 bases). Germline lookup yields CDR1 LNHDA and CDR2 SQIVND (reference sequence). V shed 5 bases and J shed 4 bases, with 11 bases lying between them. This CDR3 has 14 residues. Full variable domain (missing parts from reference TRBV19 and TRBJ2-2): DGGITQSPKYLFRKEGQNVTLSCEQNLNHDAMYWYRQDPGQGLRLIYYSQIVNDFQKGDIAEGYSVSREKKESFPLTVTSAQKNPTAFYLCASSLGGTTGELFFGEGSRLTVL.

The chain links TRBV4-1 to TRBJ2-3, with D unclear. Deletions cut 3 bases from V and 4 bases from J, with 8 bases between. The CDR3 runs to 13 residues. From germline, CDR1 is MGHRA and CDR2 YSYEKL. CDR3 sequence (DNA): TGCGCCAGCAGCCACGGAGTACCAGATACGCAGTATTTT. The encoded protein is CASSHGVPDTQYF.

V gene TRBV5-1 combines with J gene TRBJ1-1; 7 nucleotides agree with TRBD1. The CDR3 totals 14 residues. Trimming cost V 3 bases and J 5 bases; bases outside gene matches: 7. CDR1 and CDR2 from the germline V gene are SGHRS and YFSETQ. CDR3 in amino acids: CASSSAQGLTEAFF. The CDR3 DNA follows: TGCGCCAGCAGCTCCGCACAGGGGCTTACTGAAGCTTTCTTT. Together with reference TRBV5-1 and TRBJ1-1, the CDR3 gives the full variable domain: KAGVTQTPRYLIKTRGQQVTLSCSPISGHRSVSWYQQTPGQGLQFLFEYFSETQRNKGNFPGRFSGRQFSNSRSEMNVSTLELGDSALYLCASSSAQGLTEAFFGQGTRLTVV.

CDR3 amino acids: CASSPDVLPGQGAPFRGEQYF. The CDR3 nucleotides read TGTGCCAGCAGCCCGGACGTCCTGCCGGGACAGGGGGCTCCTTTTCGGGGCGAGCAGTACTTC. The chain links TRBV21-1 to TRBJ2-7; the table's D call, TRBD1, has no DNA check behind it. TRBV21-1 is a documented pseudogene. The CDR3 runs 21 residues.

This chain connects TRBV7-3 to TRBJ2-6, with D possibly TRBD2 on 6 matching bases. The V end lost 5 bases, the J end lost 0 bases, and 17 bases lay between the germline ends. The CDR3 loop spans 18 amino acids. Germline lookup yields CDR1 SGHTA and CDR2 FQGTGA. The CDR3 loop reads CASSPAGGQSSGANVLTF. CDR3 DNA sequence: TGTGCCAGCAGCCCCGCCGGGGGTCAGAGCTCTGGGGCCAACGTCCTGACTTTC.

The V and J genes are TRBV30 and TRBJ2-7; D may be TRBD2 (6 bases). In germline, CDR1 is GTSNPN, CDR2 SVGIG (reference sequence). The CDR3 extends over 12 amino acids. V lost 5 bases and J 6 bases, leaving 14 bases between the germline ends. In DNA, the CDR3 is TGTGCCTGGGGCCCCGCGGGGATCGAGCAGTACTTC. This codes for CAWGPAGIEQYF.

This rearrangement joins TRBV6-5 to TRBJ1-1; 8 nucleotides align to TRBD1. CDR3 size: 13 residues. Trimming removed 5 bases from V and 5 bases from J; junction bases left unmatched: 4. Germline assignment: CDR1 MNHEY and CDR2 SVGAGI. The CDR3 sequence is CASSRQGKTEAFF. The CDR3 bases are TGTGCCAGCAGTAGACAGGGGAAGACTGAAGCTTTCTTT.

The chain combines TRBV28 with TRBJ2-2, with 14 bases that match TRBD2. CDR3 length: 20 amino acids. The V segment lost 5 bases and the J segment 5 bases; nucleotides outside the gene matches: 16. The germline gives CDR1 MDHEN, CDR2 SYDVKM. Written as DNA, the CDR3 is TGTGCCAGCAGTGCACCCGTCGGGACTAGCGGGGGCTTGGGGACCGGGGAGCTGTTTTTT. This translates into CASSAPVGTSGGLGTGELFF.

The rearrangement joins TRBV2 to TRBJ2-2; 8 nucleotides match TRBD1. V trimming: 6 bases; J trimming: 4 bases; junction bases outside the gene matches: 4. The germline V gene encodes CDR1 SNHLY and CDR2 FYNNEI. This CDR3 comprises 14 residues. CDR3 residues: CASRDRAGTGELFF. In DNA form, the CDR3 reads TGTGCCAGCAGGGACAGGGCAGGCACCGGGGAGCTGTTTTTT.

The chain links TRBV10-3 to TRBJ2-1, with 15 bases fitting TRBD2. CDR1 ENHRY and CDR2 SYGVKD come from the germline V gene. Trimming removed 3 bases from V and 7 bases from J; junction bases left unmatched: 7. The CDR3 length is 17 residues. CDR3 protein: CAISDPFGTSGGNEQFF. For the CDR3, the DNA is TGTGCCATCAGTGACCCCTTTGGGACTAGCGGGGGGAATGAGCAGTTCTTC.

The rearrangement joins TRBV9 to TRBJ1-1, with D tentatively TRBD1 (5 bases). Germline-derived CDR1 and CDR2 are SGDLS and YYNGEE. Between the trimmed V and J ends, which lost 2 bases and 4 bases, there was a span of 15 bases. The CDR3 sequence is 15 residues long. Written as DNA, the CDR3 is TGTGCCAGCAGCGTCTGGGGGGACGGTGGCACTGAAGCTTTCTTT. Its protein product is CASSVWGDGGTEAFF.

V and J are TRBV2 and TRBJ2-7, with D perhaps matching TRBD1 (5 bases). Germline loops: CDR1 SNHLY, CDR2 FYNNEI. Trimming removed 6 bases from V and 0 bases from J, with 15 bases in between. This CDR3 has 15 amino acids. CDR3 nucleotides: TGTGCCAGCAGCTTAAACCCGACAGTCTCCTACGAGCAGTACTTC. It is translated as CASSLNPTVSYEQYF.

The genes are TRBV2 and TRBJ1-2; D not certain. This CDR3 comprises 16 residues. Germline assignment: CDR1 SNHLY and CDR2 FYNNEI. V dropped 2 bases and J dropped 2 bases, with 15 bases sitting between them. The CDR3 DNA reads TGTGCCAGCAGTGAACTCCGGATGACGGAGAACTATGGCTACACCTTC. This translates into CASSELRMTENYGYTF.